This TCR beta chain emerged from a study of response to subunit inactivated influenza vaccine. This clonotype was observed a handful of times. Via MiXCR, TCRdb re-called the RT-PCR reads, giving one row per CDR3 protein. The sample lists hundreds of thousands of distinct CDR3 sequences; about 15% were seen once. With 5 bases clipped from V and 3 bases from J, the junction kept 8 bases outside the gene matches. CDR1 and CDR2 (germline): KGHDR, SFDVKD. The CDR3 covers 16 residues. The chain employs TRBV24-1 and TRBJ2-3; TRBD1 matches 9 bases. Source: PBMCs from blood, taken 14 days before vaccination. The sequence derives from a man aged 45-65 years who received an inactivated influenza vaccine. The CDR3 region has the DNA TGTGCCACCAGTGCCACCGGGACAGGGAAGACAGATACGCAGTATTTT. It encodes CATSATGTGKTDTQYF.